These 28 T cell receptor beta chains originate from one sample sequenced in a study of T cells in Graves' hyperthyroidism and ophthalmopathy. Authors of the study amplified TCR beta CDR3 regions from RNA transcripts. The TCR CDR3 was amplified in a first-round RT-PCR using the HTBI primer set. One entry per CDR3 protein results from TCRdb running MiXCR on the multiplex PCR reads. The sample includes a few hundred thousand distinct CDR3 sequences, approximately 20% of them seen just once. The specimen sequenced was blood. The receptors were sampled from a man aged 40-49 years with Graves' hyperthyroidism.

There are many counts of this clonotype. The chain couples TRBV29-1 to TRBJ1-2; 7 bases fit TRBD1. V lost 4 bases to trimming and J lost 0 bases; unmatched junction nucleotides: 8. The CDR3 is made up of 15 amino acids. The V gene's germline CDR1 is SQVTM and CDR2 ANQGSEA. The CDR3 is CSVGRRQGPNYGYTF. Written as DNA, the CDR3 is TGCAGCGTTGGAAGACGACAGGGTCCTAACTATGGCTACACCTTC.

This clonotype was picked up many times. This chain uses TRBV12-3 or TRBV12-4 with TRBJ1-2; tentative D call: TRBD1 (5 bases). Trimming took off 4 bases at V and 8 bases at J, with 8 bases between the two ends. The CDR3 totals 11 residues. The DNA of the CDR3 is TGTGCCAGCAGTTCAGGGCTCGGCTACACCTTC. Its translation: CASSSGLGYTF.

This clonotype appeared many times. The CDR3 reads CSVTVAGGSGYTF. As DNA, the CDR3 is TGCAGCGTTACTGTAGCAGGGGGTAGTGGCTACACCTTC. V gene TRBV29-1 combines with J gene TRBJ1-2; 7 nucleotides match TRBD1. The CDR3 is 13 residues long. Per germline, CDR1 SQVTM and CDR2 ANQGSEA. V lost 5 bases to trimming and J lost 7 bases; unmatched junction nucleotides: 10. The whole variable domain, remainder taken from reference TRBV29-1 and TRBJ1-2, is SAVISQKPSRDICQRGTSLTIQCQVDSQVTMMFWYRQQPGQSLTLIATANQGSEATYESGFVIDKFPISRPNLTFSTLTVSNMSPEDSSIYLCSVTVAGGSGYTFGSGTRLTVV.

This clonotype was observed at least ten times. The chain links TRBV7-9 to TRBJ2-3, with D possibly matching TRBD2 (5 bases). CDR3 length: 13 amino acids. Trimming stripped 8 bases from V and 4 bases from J, with 13 bases between. Germline CDR1 and CDR2: SEHNR and FQNEAQ (reference sequence). The CDR3 nucleotides are TGTGCCAGCTCCGTCGGGCGGGCAGATACGCAGTATTTT. Residues: CASSVGRADTQYF.

The chain has TRBV6-1 and TRBJ1-5, with no clear D. CDR3 size: 13 residues. Germline-derived CDR1 and CDR2 are MNHNS and SASEGT. The V and J ends lost 6 bases and 8 bases respectively, with 14 bases between them. The CDR3 DNA sequence: TGTGCCAGCAGGATACCGGCGGGTGAGCCCCAGCATTTT. As protein: CASRIPAGEPQHF.

This chain joins TRBV20-1 and TRBJ2-3; weak D call: TRBD2 (6 bases). V lost 3 bases and J lost 2, with 9 bases in between. This CDR3 region has 13 residues. Germline-derived CDR1 and CDR2 are DFQATT and SNEGSKA (reference sequence). The CDR3 sequence: CSASWDSTDTQYF. CDR3 sequence (DNA): TGCAGTGCTAGTTGGGACTCCACAGATACGCAGTATTTT.

The chain employs TRBV15 and TRBJ2-7, with 10 nucleotides matching TRBD1. V lost 0 bases, J lost 4 bases, and 6 bases stayed unmatched. The CDR3 is made up of 16 amino acids. Germline V lookup: CDR1 LNHNV, CDR2 YYDKDF (reference sequence). CDR3 in amino acids: CATSRDTGQGNYEQYF. CDR3 coding DNA: TGTGCCACCAGCAGAGACACGGGACAGGGGAATTACGAGCAGTACTTC.

This clonotype occurred a few times. The V call is TRBV4-2, the J call TRBJ1-2; 7 nucleotides match TRBD1. Trimming took 1 base from V and 3 from J; bases not matched to a gene: 2. Germline V gives CDR1 LGHNA, CDR2 YNFKEQ. The CDR3 is 14 amino acids. The CDR3 sequence: CASSQATGDYGYTF. CDR3 nucleotides: TGTGCCAGCAGCCAAGCAACAGGGGACTATGGCTACACCTTC.

This clonotype occurred many times. The V call is TRBV12-3 or TRBV12-4, the J call TRBJ2-2; D possibly matches TRBD1 or TRBD2 (6 bases each). V was cut by 1 base and J by 6 bases, with 12 bases left in between. The length of the CDR3 is 15 residues. In DNA form, the CDR3 reads TGTGCCAGCAGTTTAGAGGCAGGGGAGGCCGGGGAGCTGTTTTTT. It is translated as CASSLEAGEAGELFF.

This clonotype appeared many times. The chain employs TRBV12-3 or TRBV12-4 and TRBJ1-1; D is unresolved. Trimming removed 2 bases from V and 7 bases from J, with 11 bases in between. The CDR3 has 13 residues. The DNA of the CDR3 is TGTGCCAGCAGTTTAAGGCAGAGGAGTGAAGCTTTCTTT. The encoded protein is CASSLRQRSEAFF.

This clonotype was observed at least ten times. The rearrangement uses TRBV18 and TRBJ2-1; D call uncertain. Germline V gene lookup returns CDR1 KGHSH and CDR2 LQKENI. Trimming removed 3 bases from V and 4 bases from J, with 7 bases in between. This CDR3 contains 13 residues. The CDR3 region is CASSPGGYNEQFF. CDR3 in DNA: TGTGCCAGCTCACCCGGTGGTTACAATGAGCAGTTCTTC. The variable domain in full, with the rest retrieved from reference TRBV18 and TRBJ2-1, is NAGVMQNPRHLVRRRGQEARLRCSPMKGHSHVYWYRQLPEEGLKFMVYLQKENIIDESGMPKERFSAEFPKEGPSILRIQQVVRGDSAAYFCASSPGGYNEQFFGPGTRLTVL.

In its sample, this clonotype was seen many times. The chain carries TRBV10-2 and TRBJ1-2; D is possibly TRBD1 (5 bases). The CDR3 extends over 14 amino acids. V lost 3 bases and J 7 bases, leaving 15 bases between the germline ends. The germline gives CDR1 WSHSY, CDR2 SAAADI. The CDR3 loop reads CASSDRVVLFGYTF. As DNA, the CDR3 is TGCGCCAGCAGTGACAGGGTGGTTTTGTTTGGCTACACCTTC.

This clonotype was observed a single time. For the CDR3, the DNA is TGTGCCAGCAGCTTGGGAGGGGACCCCTACGAGCAGTACTTC. Its translation: CASSLGGDPYEQYF. This chain connects TRBV5-6 to TRBJ2-7; perhaps D is TRBD1 or TRBD2 (5 bases each). From germline, CDR1 is SGHDT and CDR2 YYEEEE. V was shortened by 0 bases and J by 2 bases, with 9 bases between the two germline ends. CDR3 size: 14 residues.

This rearrangement joins TRBV5-1 to TRBJ2-5; 7 nucleotides line up with TRBD1. Germline lookup yields CDR1 SGHRS and CDR2 YFSETQ. The J segment lost 13 bases and the V segment lost 0 bases, leaving 12 bases of the junction unmatched. The CDR3 extends over 14 amino acids. This CDR3 reads CASSLDGPGTEPYF. DNA of the CDR3: TGCGCCAGCAGCTTGGACGGGCCAGGGACAGAACCGTACTTC.

V gene TRBV19 combines with J gene TRBJ1-1; the D gene is possibly TRBD1 (6 bases). In germline, CDR1 is LNHDA, CDR2 SQIVND (reference sequence). V gave up 10 bases and J gave up 3 bases, with 18 bases separating them. The CDR3 length is 14 residues. The CDR3 spells CATRPGGADTEAFF. The DNA for the CDR3 is TGTGCCACCCGGCCGGGGGGCGCAGACACTGAAGCTTTCTTT. The whole variable domain, filled in from reference TRBV19 and TRBJ1-1, reads DGGITQSPKYLFRKEGQNVTLSCEQNLNHDAMYWYRQDPGQGLRLIYYSQIVNDFQKGDIAEGYSVSREKKESFPLTVTSAQKNPTAFYLCATRPGGADTEAFFGQGTRLTVV.

This clonotype was recorded at least ten times. The chain uses TRBV7-9 and TRBJ2-1; D is undetermined. CDR1 SEHNR and CDR2 FQNEAQ come from the germline V gene (reference sequence). The CDR3 covers 13 residues. V lost 4 bases and J lost 9, with 13 bases in between. CDR3 region: CASSWPGRAEQFF. CDR3 bases: TGTGCCAGCAGCTGGCCTGGTAGGGCTGAGCAGTTCTTC.

The V gene is TRBV19, the J gene TRBJ1-2; TRBD1 matches 8 bases. There are 15 residues in the CDR3. Unmatched junction bases numbered 9, after V lost 4 bases and J lost 5 bases. Germline CDR1 reads LNHDA; CDR2 reads SQIVND (reference sequence). In nucleotides, the CDR3 is TGTGCCAGTAGTAAGGATGGAAGGACAGGGTATGGCTACACCTTC. Translating it yields CASSKDGRTGYGYTF.

This clonotype appeared many times. This chain links TRBV5-1 with TRBJ2-2; the D gene is possibly TRBD1 (6 bases). The germline V and J ends were trimmed by 0 bases and 6 bases, with 9 bases remaining between them. CDR1 is SGHRS, CDR2 YFSETQ, per germline. This CDR3 is 14 amino acids long. CDR3 sequence: CASSLDRVAGELFF. The DNA of the CDR3 is TGCGCCAGCAGCTTGGACAGGGTCGCCGGGGAGCTGTTTTTT.

The table lists this clonotype with a count of one. The CDR3 DNA is TGTGCCAGTACCCTATGGGGGTCTAATGAAAAACTGTTTTTT. It translates to CASTLWGSNEKLFF. The V and J genes are TRBV19 and TRBJ1-4; D is perhaps TRBD1 (5 bases). CDR3 length equals 14 residues. V was clipped by 7 bases and J by 3 bases, with 12 bases between them. Germline-derived CDR1 and CDR2 are LNHDA and SQIVND (reference sequence).

In this sample, this clonotype turned up many times. The J gene is TRBJ1-5, the V gene TRBV28, with a weak D call TRBD1 (6 bases). The CDR3 is 19 amino acids. Trimming took off 4 bases at V and 2 bases at J, with 24 bases between the two ends. The germline CDR1 and CDR2 sequences are MDHEN and SYDVKM. The CDR3 sequence: CASSSQGRQRPGGNQPQHF. CDR3 nucleotide sequence: TGTGCCAGCAGTTCCCAGGGGAGACAGCGCCCGGGGGGCAATCAGCCCCAGCATTTT.

For this clonotype: A much larger clone differs by one base, so this may be a read error. V usage is TRBV9 and J usage is TRBJ1-1; a weak D match, TRBD1 (6 bases). CDR3 length: 14 residues. Germline lookup yields CDR1 SGDLS and CDR2 YYNGEE. V shed 5 bases and J shed 0 bases, with 11 bases lying between them. CDR3 sequence reads: CASRVGAMNTEAFF. CDR3 bases: TGTGCCAGCAGAGTGGGGGCCATGAACACTGAAGCTTTCTTT. The complete variable domain, with remaining parts taken from reference TRBV9 and TRBJ1-1, reads DSGVTQTPKHLITATGQRVTLRCSPRSGDLSVYWYQQSLDQGLQFLIQYYNGEERAKGNILERFSAQQFPDLHSELNLSSLELGDSALYFCASRVGAMNTEAFFGQGTRLTVV.

This clonotype was seen ten or more times. The genes are TRBV28 and TRBJ1-4; D remains unclear. There are 14 residues in the CDR3. V lost 6 bases and J 5 bases, leaving 13 bases between the germline ends. Per germline, CDR1 MDHEN and CDR2 SYDVKM. The CDR3 DNA sequence: TGTGCCAGCAGGACTTGGGAGGGCAATGAAAAACTGTTTTTT. This translates into CASRTWEGNEKLFF.

There are many counts of this clonotype. The chain couples TRBV5-1 to TRBJ2-5, with D possibly being TRBD2 (5 bases). The V gene's germline CDR1 is SGHRS and CDR2 YFSETQ. The CDR3 is 13 amino acids. Trimming shortened V by 5 bases and J by 4 bases, and 12 bases separated the two germline ends. For the CDR3, the DNA is TGCGCCAGCAGTCGGGGAAATGGAGAGACCCAGTACTTC. This codes for CASSRGNGETQYF.

The CDR3 DNA reads as TGTGCCAGCAGCTTACGGGTTGGGGACAGGGAGTCCGAGCAGTACTTC. It translates to CASSLRVGDRESEQYF. The chain uses TRBV7-9 and TRBJ2-7; 9 nucleotides line up with TRBD1. Germline values: CDR1 SEHNR, CDR2 FQNEAQ (reference sequence). Trimming cost V 2 bases and J 6 bases; bases outside gene matches: 11. The CDR3 extends over 16 amino acids.

This clonotype showed up many times. This chain connects TRBV28 to TRBJ2-3, with TRBD1 as a possible D gene (5 bases). This CDR3 comprises 15 residues. Germline V lookup: CDR1 MDHEN, CDR2 SYDVKM. V was shortened by 2 bases and J by 5 bases, with 14 bases between the two germline ends. CDR3: CASSLGRAGLDTQYF. CDR3 coding DNA: TGTGCCAGCAGTTTAGGCAGGGCAGGCCTAGATACGCAGTATTTT. Using reference TRBV28 and TRBJ2-3 for the parts outside the CDR3, the full variable domain is DVKVTQSSRYLVKRTGEKVFLECVQDMDHENMFWYRQDPGLGLRLIYFSYDVKMKEKGDIPEGYSVSREKKERFSLILESASTNQTSMYLCASSLGRAGLDTQYFGPGTRLTVL.

This clonotype was picked up many times. V gene TRBV4-3 combines with J gene TRBJ2-5, with unresolved D. The germline V gene has CDR1 LGHNA and CDR2 YSLEER. Trimming pared 1 base from V and 4 bases from J, leaving 7 bases between. The CDR3 is 13 residues long. The CDR3 here is CASSQASGETQYF. CDR3 in DNA: TGCGCCAGCAGCCAAGCCTCAGGAGAGACCCAGTACTTC.

There are many counts of this clonotype. The V and J genes are TRBV10-3 and TRBJ2-5, with D tentatively TRBD1 (6 bases). Germline-derived CDR1 and CDR2 are ENHRY and SYGVKD. V lost 2 bases, J lost 0 bases, and 19 bases lay in between. CDR3 size: 18 residues. For the CDR3, the DNA is TGTGCCATCAGTGAGCTTGCCCCCGGGACACAGTACCAAGAGACCCAGTACTTC. This encodes CAISELAPGTQYQETQYF.

This clonotype has at least ten counts. The rearrangement joins TRBV11-2 to TRBJ1-1; 7 nucleotides align to TRBD1. Germline CDR1 is SGHAT and CDR2 is FQNNGV. With V trimmed by 1 base and J by 7 bases, 6 bases remained unmatched. The CDR3 loop spans 14 amino acids. The CDR3 reads CASSLVRGGGEAFF. CDR3 nucleotides: TGTGCCAGCAGCTTAGTCAGGGGGGGTGGTGAAGCTTTCTTT. The variable domain in full, with the rest retrieved from reference TRBV11-2 and TRBJ1-1, is EAGVAQSPRYKIIEKRQSVAFWCNPISGHATLYWYQQILGQGPKLLIQFQNNGVVDDSQLPKDRFSAERLKGVDSTLKIQPAKLEDSAVYLCASSLVRGGGEAFFGQGTRLTVV.